One and the same sample provided the 9 T cell receptor beta chains below, sequenced in a study of identical twins. One entry per CDR3 protein, called by TCRdb with MiXCR from the 5' RACE reads. This sample has about 890,000 distinct CDR3 sequences, with about 12% found just once. This sample also belongs to another study, concerning yellow fever vaccine responses in identical twins.

The sample taken for sequencing was PBMCs. These receptors originate from a woman under 30 in good health.

In this sample, this clonotype turned up a few times. This chain joins TRBV20-1 and TRBJ2-7, with 7 bases fitting TRBD2. Germline V gene sequence: CDR1 DFQATT, CDR2 SNEGSKA (reference sequence). V was pared by 0 bases and J by 4 bases, with 15 bases of the junction left unmatched. CDR3 length: 17 residues. The CDR3 loop reads CSARDSERGAGYYEQYF. CDR3 DNA: TGCAGTGCTAGAGATTCAGAGCGTGGAGCGGGATATTACGAGCAGTACTTC.

A few counts support this clonotype. As DNA, the CDR3 is TGTGCCATCAGTGAGAGGGATACGCAGTATTTT. As protein: CAISERDTQYF. The chain combines TRBV10-3 with TRBJ2-3; D gene unclear. Germline assignment: CDR1 ENHRY and CDR2 SYGVKD. Trimming left V 2 bases short and J 6 bases short, with 3 bases between. The CDR3 spans 11 residues.

This clonotype was seen a few times. The rearrangement links TRBV7-9 to TRBJ1-1; D ambiguous. The length of the CDR3 is 14 residues. The germline gives CDR1 SEHNR, CDR2 FQNEAQ (reference sequence). Trimming removed 5 bases from V and 1 base from J, with 11 bases in between. CDR3 loop: CASSLKSWNTEAFF. In nucleotides, the CDR3 is TGTGCCAGCAGCCTCAAGTCGTGGAACACTGAAGCTTTCTTT.

The chain employs TRBV6-1 and TRBJ1-2; 7 bases are shared with TRBD1. V lost 10 bases, J lost 4 bases, and 6 bases stayed unmatched. Germline loops: CDR1 MNHNS, CDR2 SASEGT. This CDR3 has 12 amino acids. The CDR3 DNA reads TGTGCCACCACTGGACAGGTCTATGGCTACACCTTC. Its translation: CATTGQVYGYTF.

This clonotype was recorded a few times. The chain links TRBV28 to TRBJ2-5, with a possible D match to TRBD2 (5 bases). V was cut by 7 bases and J by 2 bases, with 8 bases left in between. The CDR3 loop spans 12 amino acids. Per germline, CDR1 MDHEN and CDR2 SYDVKM. The CDR3 is CASTRVQETQYF. For the CDR3, the DNA is TGTGCCAGCACGCGGGTACAAGAGACCCAGTACTTC.

This clonotype has a handful of counts. The genes are TRBV20-1 and TRBJ2-1, with 12 bases lining up with TRBD2. Germline CDR1 reads DFQATT; CDR2 reads SNEGSKA (reference sequence). This CDR3 region has 13 residues. Trimming removed 6 bases from V and 16 bases from J; junction bases left unmatched: 13. The CDR3 protein is CSAPASGRAEGFF. Written as DNA, the CDR3 is TGCAGTGCCCCCGCTAGCGGGAGGGCAGAGGGATTCTTC.

The V gene is TRBV28, the J gene TRBJ2-4, with D tentatively TRBD1 (6 bases). V shed 6 bases and J shed 0 bases, with 15 bases lying between them. The CDR3 covers 16 residues. Germline V gene sequence: CDR1 MDHEN, CDR2 SYDVKM. The DNA of the CDR3 is TGTGCCAGCAGACCCGGACAGTCTCAAGCCAAAAACATTCAGTACTTC. Translating gives CASRPGQSQAKNIQYF.

This clonotype was observed a single time. Sequence at one end of the junction differs from germline and may be a read error. V gene TRBV5-1 combines with J gene TRBJ2-2, with TRBD2 as a possible D gene (6 bases). Per the germline V gene, CDR1 is SGHRS and CDR2 is YFSETQ. The CDR3 sequence is 17 residues long. The CDR3 here is CASTITWAQKNTGGLFF. In DNA, the CDR3 is TGCGCCAGCACCATTACTTGGGCACAAAAGAACACCGGGGGGCTGTTTTTT.

The chain carries TRBV18 and TRBJ2-5; D perhaps matches TRBD1 (6 bases). The CDR3 spans 15 residues. In germline, CDR1 is KGHSH, CDR2 LQKENI. Trimming left V 4 bases short and J 2 bases short, with 14 bases between. Here the CDR3 DNA reads TGTGCCAGCTCACGCATATACAGGGAACAAGAGACCCAGTACTTC. It encodes CASSRIYREQETQYF. Full variable domain (rest looked up from reference TRBV18 and TRBJ2-5): NAGVMQNPRHLVRRRGQEARLRCSPMKGHSHVYWYRQLPEEGLKFMVYLQKENIIDESGMPKERFSAEFPKEGPSILRIQQVVRGDSAAYFCASSRIYREQETQYFGPGTRLLVL.